This is a list of T cell receptor beta chains from one sample in a study of blood T cell repertoires in COVID-19. Libraries were prepared by immunoSEQ multiplex PCR; TCRdb keeps only in-frame clonotypes and omits some of them. The sample yields around 190,000 clones, more than 70% seen once. Sequencing was performed on peripheral blood. The receptor set was obtained from an older woman with acute or convalescent COVID-19. Both conserved end residues are part of each CDR3. Clone size, where shown, is once, few, many, or a class for clones that have expanded.

cdr3_aa: CASIKLSGANVLTF
v_call: TRBV6-1
clone_size: NA

cdr3_aa: CSVTDHPGQIGYTF
v_call: TRBV29-1
clone_size: NA

cdr3_aa: CASIGQGQRNTEAFF
v_call: TRBV2
clone_size: NA

cdr3_aa: CASRTGGAGEGPTEAFF
v_call: TRBV5-4
clone_size: NA

cdr3_aa: CASSAHIGAPEAFF
v_call: TRBV19
clone_size: NA

cdr3_aa: CASRSTSGIETQYF
v_call: TRBV2
clone_size: NA

cdr3_aa: CASSLRGSGTEAFF
v_call: TRBV11-3
clone_size: NA

cdr3_aa: CASSLVGGQGTEAFF
v_call: TRBV5-6
clone_size: few

cdr3_aa: CASSWDREETQYF
v_call: TRBV7-2
clone_size: NA

cdr3_aa: CASSLFLQGQQPQHF
v_call: TRBV28
clone_size: NA

cdr3_aa: CASSEQVNEKLFF
v_call: TRBV10-2
clone_size: NA

cdr3_aa: CASSTLMNTEAFF
v_call: TRBV27
clone_size: once

cdr3_aa: CASSLGAGNTGELFF
v_call: TRBV5-1
clone_size: NA

cdr3_aa: CASSLTPGLPNTGELFF
v_call: TRBV7-9
clone_size: NA

cdr3_aa: CASSPVAGGTDTQYF
v_call: TRBV19
clone_size: NA

cdr3_aa: CSVYTGGYGYTF
v_call: TRBV29-1
clone_size: NA

cdr3_aa: CATSRGAGNNEQFF
v_call: TRBV15
clone_size: NA

cdr3_aa: CAIRLGLAGGETQYF
v_call: TRBV10-3
clone_size: NA

cdr3_aa: CASSPSPDRGTEAFF
v_call: TRBV5-1
clone_size: NA

cdr3_aa: CASSMGMTPPETQYF
v_call: TRBV19
clone_size: NA

cdr3_aa: CASSPSGSYNSPLHF
v_call: TRBV18
clone_size: NA

cdr3_aa: CAWSHETALRYGYTF
v_call: TRBV30
clone_size: once

cdr3_aa: CASSFRPPREGSYNEQFF
v_call: TRBV7-3
clone_size: NA

cdr3_aa: CASSIARISSTFGDRTNYGYTF
v_call: TRBV19
clone_size: NA

cdr3_aa: CASSSTLVRGRNEQFF
v_call: TRBV28
clone_size: NA

cdr3_aa: CASSLGGPGTGELFF
v_call: TRBV11-2
clone_size: once

cdr3_aa: CASSLVGLNNNSPLHF
v_call: TRBV5-4
clone_size: NA

cdr3_aa: CASSLVPGTLNTEAFF
v_call: TRBV7-8
clone_size: NA

cdr3_aa: CASSLGTRGPYF
v_call: TRBV28
clone_size: NA

cdr3_aa: CASSTMTGQAFF
v_call: TRBV9
clone_size: NA

cdr3_aa: CASDRGYDGYTF
v_call: TRBV19
clone_size: NA

cdr3_aa: CASRTGSTYGGDNNEQFF
v_call: TRBV7-9
clone_size: few

cdr3_aa: CASSVYQGTNQPQHF
v_call: TRBV27
clone_size: NA

cdr3_aa: CSGGPDGETQYF
v_call: TRBV29-1
clone_size: NA

cdr3_aa: CSARAGSEHF
v_call: TRBV20-1
clone_size: NA

cdr3_aa: CASREGAVDTQYF
v_call: TRBV10-2
clone_size: NA

cdr3_aa: CASSPGTGNTIYF
v_call: TRBV12-3/TRBV12-4
clone_size: NA

cdr3_aa: CASSLGLDTQYF
v_call: TRBV5-5
clone_size: NA

cdr3_aa: CATSRSRGSYGYTF
v_call: TRBV15
clone_size: NA

cdr3_aa: CASSRREGLGDTQYF
v_call: TRBV6-5
clone_size: NA

cdr3_aa: CASSRTGGGKLNTEAFF
v_call: TRBV7-9
clone_size: NA

cdr3_aa: CASRPTWTGKKTATSPLHF
v_call: TRBV28
clone_size: NA